The text below deals with one T cell receptor beta chain. Antigen unknown. This sample stems from a study of blood T cells in healthy people across ages. The use of a sample-barcoded 5' primer and a J-beta primer mix characterized a second PCR of about 7 to 12 cycles. TCRdb passed the 5' RACE reads through MiXCR, listing each CDR3 protein once. The sample carries almost 550,000 distinct CDR3 sequences, more than 20% recorded once. Findings and limits, study-wide: Per million T cells, TCR beta diversity dropped roughly linearly as age increased. Among long-lived donors, naive CD4+ cells were more numerous and diversity higher than in aged donors.

Germline V gene lookup returns CDR1 SGHDT and CDR2 YYEEEE. The CDR3 has 14 amino acids. Approximately 9 milliliters was the volume of peripheral blood drawn from each donor. These data are also associated with another study on T cells of mothers and their children. That paper states: Thymic selection molds TCR recombination output in a comparable way in related and unrelated pairs.

This clonotype was obtained from a boy aged 5-17 years in good health. V usage is TRBV5-6 and J usage is TRBJ2-1; D not resolved. The assigned J gene may be wrong: the sequence end matches TRBJ2-7 better. Sequenced material: blood. CDR3 sequence: CASSFFGRSYEQYF. DNA of the CDR3: TGTGCCAGCAGCTTTTTCGGCAGATCCTACGAGCAGTACTTC.